This T cell receptor (beta chain) is drawn from a study of T-cell memory formation after mild COVID-19 (dated by TCRdb to the early 2020s). The study in broad terms: Most TCR sequence clusters were specific to one of the two donors. T-cell clones expanding and contracting after mild COVID-19 in a couple of donors were tracked by longitudinal TCRalpha and TCRbeta repertoire sequencing. The cohort was made up of two young adult volunteers, one female and one male, who were previously healthy.

As concerns this clonotype: The antigen it binds to is not known. No base quality information exists; no much larger clone differs at one position.

Data came from an Illumina NovaSeq 6000. cDNA libraries for TCRalpha and TCRbeta were prepared by 5'RACE using constant-segment primers, with sample barcodes and unique molecular identifiers added. Trizol reagent was used to extract RNA from every sample. Library amplification was performed in two PCR steps, and a second sample barcode and Illumina TruSeq adapters were introduced in the second step. Sequencing of libraries was performed on an Illumina NovaSeq with 2 x 150 bp paired-end reads. On the authors' methods: With migec v1.2.7, reads were demultiplexed and then collapsed into UMI-guided consensus sequences. Using mixcr v2.1.11, UMI consensuses were aligned to TRA and TRB V and J templates and then assembled into clonotypes. A clonotype was counted as expanded or contracted only when both edgeR and NoisET called the clonotype significant, with the noise models trained on biological replicates. For edgeR calls, a false discovery rate-adjusted p below 0.01 and a log2 fold-change threshold of 1 were applied. As an exploratory analysis of dynamics, max-normalized trajectories of the 1000 most abundant clonotypes were examined with PCA combined with hierarchical clustering. Separately sequenced CD4+ and CD8+ repertoires were used to assign a CD4 or CD8 phenotype to each responding clone. TCRdb reworked the public reads: Q25 trimming with fastp, MiXCR clone assembly, productive beta chains retained. Each CDR3 protein gets just one entry, which takes the most common genes and DNA from the rows behind it. What appears here as the V and J calls and clone size reflects TCRdb's work, not the paper's. The sample table holds roughly 200,000 distinct CDR3 sequences, of which roughly 10% were seen once. The top ten hold around 3.3% of the sample.

Results the study describes overall, beyond this receptor: Only a couple of mild cases were covered in the study, and larger cohorts including severe cases with pre-infection samples were considered necessary. Clones that contracted from day 15 to 85 showed balanced CD4/CD8 phenotypes, whereas a second wave of clones that expanded from day 15 to 37 leaned towards CD4+. Some responding clones were detected in pre-infection memory, which suggested that pre-existing cross-reactive memory T cells had joined the SARS-CoV-2 response. Contracting CD4+ clones were found mainly in CM and EM memory subsets, while CD8+ clones were enriched in EMRA. The second-wave clones that peaked on day 37 were not confirmed to be SARS-CoV-2 specific.

Ficoll-Paque density gradient centrifugation was used to isolate PBMCs. This TCR was sampled from a man between 18 and 35 years old who had mild COVID-19 (a few samples of this study predate the infection). The sample titles of this study are shuffled in the database, so cell type and time point are left out; the donor was told from shared clones. Sequenced: PBMCs or a T cell subset sorted from them (not recorded which).

In nucleotide form, the sequence is TGTGCCAGCAGTTACAGGGAAGTCGGTTCACCCCTCCACTTT. Its protein reads: CASSYREVGSPLHF. The chain is encoded by TRBV2 joined to TRBJ1-6; a tentative D call is TRBD1 (6 bases match). CDR1 and CDR2 are read off the germline V gene as SNHLY and FYNNEI. The CDR3 runs 14 residues from the cysteine to the phenylalanine. The kept DNA is CDR3 alone, 42 bases in frame from the first base. The V and J ends are trimmed by 5 bases and 9 bases, leaving 14 bases between them. Supplemented by the reference TRBV2 and TRBJ1-6 proteins around the CDR3, the complete variable domain is EPEVTQTPSHQVTQMGQEVILRCVPISNHLYFYWYRQILGQKVEFLVSFYNNEISEKSEIFDDQFSVERPDGSNFTLKIRSTKLEDSAMYFCASSYREVGSPLHFGNGTRLTVT.